The 14 T cell receptor beta chains presented below share a single source sample, sequenced in a study of T cells in women clearing cervical HPV infection. Only in-frame clones appear in the TCRdb table, and some are missing; sequencing was by immunoSEQ multiplex PCR. The table lists about 27,000 clones. Sequencing used blood buffy coat. These receptors originate from a woman aged 18-69 years with a cervical HPV16 infection that either progressed to CIN3+ or cleared (not recorded which).

As regards this clone: Read sequence stops 3 residues before the CDR3 end, and the germline J gene provides the missing end. The chain is built from TRBV5-1 and TRBJ2-5; D remains unclear. CDR3 length: 14 residues. The V and J ends lost 4 bases and 1 base respectively, with 11 bases between them. CDR1 is SGHRS, CDR2 YFSETQ, per germline. Partial CDR3 DNA: TGCGCCAGCAGCCAGGCATTAACCCAAGAGACC. This gives the protein CASSQALTQET. The full CDR3 protein reads CASSQALTQETQYF.

About this clone: Read coverage stops 3 residues before the CDR3 terminus; the germline J gene supplies the remainder. V and J are TRBV14 and TRBJ2-1; 9 nucleotides line up with TRBD2. CDR3 size: 19 residues. Trimming removed 0 bases from V and 6 bases from J; junction bases left unmatched: 15. Germline CDR1 reads SGHDN; CDR2 reads FVKESK. The CDR3 DNA, read in part, is TGTGCCAGCAGCCAAGATAGTTGGGCGAGCGGGAGGCTGGGCAATGAG. This codes for CASSQDSWASGRLGNE. The full CDR3 sequence reads CASSQDSWASGRLGNEQFF. Supplemented by reference TRBV14 and TRBJ2-1, the full variable domain reads EAGVTQFPSHSVIEKGQTVTLRCDPISGHDNLYWYRRVMGKEIKFLLHFVKESKQDESGMPNNRFLAERTGGTYSTLKVQPAELEDSGVYFCASSQDSWASGRLGNEQFFGPGTRLTVL.

As for this clone: Read data end 3 residues before the CDR3 end; the end is taken from the germline J gene. The chain has TRBV5-1 and TRBJ1-1; 9 bases match TRBD1. The CDR3 has 15 amino acids. V shed 3 bases and J 3 bases; nucleotides not matched to a gene: 6. Germline CDR1 and CDR2: SGHRS and YFSETQ. The sequenced part of the CDR3 DNA is TGCGCCAGCAGCTGGACAGGGGATAGTTACACTGAA. It specifies CASSWTGDSYTE. The CDR3 as a whole reads CASSWTGDSYTEAFF.

A remark on this clone: Coverage ceases 3 residues before the CDR3 finishes, and the germline J gene fills in the end. This chain connects TRBV19 to TRBJ1-2, with D perhaps matching TRBD1 (5 bases). Germline-derived CDR1 and CDR2 are LNHDA and SQIVND (reference sequence). Trimming cost V 3 bases and J 4 bases, with 9 bases left between them. The CDR3 runs 13 residues. The CDR3 is CASSMDKPYGYTF. CDR3 DNA, as far as it was read: TGTGCCAGTAGTATGGACAAACCCTATGGC.

To note about this clone: The read is 3 residues too short to cover the CDR3 end, so that end is filled in from the germline J gene. The chain joins TRBV18 to TRBJ1-2, with TRBD1 identical over 9 bases. This CDR3 comprises 14 residues. The germline V gene has CDR1 KGHSH and CDR2 LQKENI. This chain's CDR3 is CASSAGQGGGDYTF. The CDR3 DNA, read in part, is TGTGCCAGCTCGGCGGGACAGGGAGGGGGAGAC.

Turning to this clone: The read is 3 residues too short to cover the CDR3 end, so that end is filled in from the germline J gene. The gene calls are TRBV5-4 and TRBJ2-1; 8 bases match TRBD2. Germline CDR1 reads SGHNT; CDR2 reads YYREEE (reference sequence). The J segment lost 7 bases and the V segment lost 0 bases, leaving 6 bases of the junction unmatched. The CDR3 covers 15 residues. The sequenced part of the CDR3 DNA is TGTGCCAGCAGCTTGGATAGCGGGGTGGGGAATGAG. This encodes CASSLDSGVGNE. In full, the CDR3 reads CASSLDSGVGNEQFF.

Comments on this clone: The CDR3 is cut off 3 residues early in the read; its end comes from the germline J gene. This chain uses TRBV19 with TRBJ1-5; D might be TRBD1 (5 bases). CDR3 size: 17 residues. Trimming took 7 bases from V and 7 from J, leaving 26 bases between them. Germline V gives CDR1 LNHDA, CDR2 SQIVND (reference sequence). The CDR3 here is CASTITGTPFRGQPQHF. The DNA read from the CDR3 is TGTGCCAGTACCATAACTGGGACCCCATTCCGGGGGCAGCCC.

Note on this clone: The read halts 3 residues ahead of the CDR3 end, with the missing end drawn from the germline J gene. The J gene is TRBJ1-4, the V gene TRBV30, with TRBD1 identical over 7 bases. Germline CDR1 and CDR2: GTSNPN and SVGIG (reference sequence). V lost 3 bases, J lost 8 bases, and 12 bases stayed unmatched. The CDR3 has 15 amino acids. CDR3 loop: CAWSLRQGLGEKLFF. Partial CDR3 DNA: TGTGCCTGGAGCTTAAGACAGGGTCTGGGGGAAAAA.

Worth noting for this clone: The read terminates 3 residues ahead of where the CDR3 ends, so the germline J gene completes it. J is TRBJ1-6 and V is TRBV10-3; the D gene is possibly TRBD1 (5 bases). There are 13 residues in the CDR3. Trimming stripped 7 bases from V and 7 bases from J, with 11 bases between. Germline CDR1 ENHRY, CDR2 SYGVKD. The CDR3 sequence: CAITGTLNSPLHF. The sequenced part of the CDR3 DNA is TGTGCCATCACCGGGACTTTAAATTCACCC.

A remark on this clone: The read terminates 3 residues before the CDR3 end, so the remaining end is supplied by the germline J gene. V usage is TRBV30 and J usage is TRBJ2-3, with TRBD2 matching 7 bases. The CDR3 loop spans 16 amino acids. In germline, CDR1 is GTSNPN, CDR2 SVGIG (reference sequence). Losses at the gene ends were 0 bases for V and 8 bases for J; bases not matched to a gene: 14. The CDR3 sequence: CAWSVPGTTMARTQYF. The CDR3 bases that were read are TGTGCCTGGAGTGTACCCGGGACTACAATGGCACGTACG.

As for this clone: The sequence runs out 3 residues before the end of the CDR3; the remainder is reconstructed from the germline J gene. The chain links TRBV14 to TRBJ2-3; tentative D call: TRBD1 (6 bases). Germline V lookup: CDR1 SGHDN, CDR2 FVKESK. This CDR3 comprises 15 residues. CDR3 loop: CASSQYHRAGETQYF. The covered CDR3 bases are TGTGCCAGCAGCCAATACCACAGGGCTGGGGAGACG.

As regards this clone: The read ends 3 residues early relative to the CDR3; the germline J gene fills the gap. The chain employs TRBV30 and TRBJ1-6; D is unclear. The V and J ends lost 1 base and 0 bases respectively, with 7 bases between them. The V gene's germline CDR1 is GTSNPN and CDR2 SVGIG (reference sequence). This CDR3 spans 15 amino acids. Here the CDR3 reads CAWSDGGSYNSPLHF. The sequenced part of the CDR3 DNA is TGTGCCTGGAGTGACGGCGGCTCCTATAATTCACCC.

Notes on this clone: The observed sequence ends 3 residues before the CDR3 terminus, with the missing tail filled in from the germline J gene. The chain couples TRBV19 to TRBJ2-1, with TRBD2 identical over 11 bases. The CDR3 covers 15 residues. With V trimmed by 5 bases and J by 7 bases, 7 bases remained unmatched. Germline V gene data show CDR1 as LNHDA and CDR2 as SQIVND (reference sequence). The part of the CDR3 DNA that was read is TGTGCCAGTAGTCCTCGACTAGCGGGACGGAATGAG. Translation: CASSPRLAGRNE. The full CDR3 protein is CASSPRLAGRNEQFF.

A remark on this clone: The read ends 3 residues before the CDR3 terminus; that terminus is restored from the germline J gene. The chain recombines TRBV19 with TRBJ2-1; D is perhaps TRBD1 (5 bases). CDR1 and CDR2 from the germline V gene are LNHDA and SQIVND (reference sequence). The V end lost 11 bases, the J end lost 9 bases, and 11 bases lay between the germline ends. The CDR3 has 10 residues. The CDR3: CACGRGEQFF. The CDR3 DNA, read in part, is TGTGCCTGCGGAAGGGGTGAG.